This T cell receptor beta chain is from a study of OX40 agonist ivuxolimab in advanced cancers. Background on the study: Ivuxolimab, an agonist antibody against OX40 (CD134), was given to patients. While on treatment, patients had intravenous ivuxolimab at 0.01 to 10 mg/kg every 2 weeks. Study-level points and caveats: Among patients with partial responses at 0.1-3.0 mg/kg, clonal expansion was among the lowest.

Note on this clone: Its antigen is not identified.

The method was immunoSEQ multiplex PCR; TCRdb's version includes in-frame clones alone and lacks a portion of them. There are tens of thousands of clones in the sample; 85% to 95% occur only once, and roughly 15% lies in the top ten. The clonotype was recovered from an adult with an advanced solid tumor such as melanoma, head and neck, liver or kidney cancer. The sequenced sample was CD4+ or CD8+ T cells sorted from blood, obtained in a trial of the OX40 agonist ivuxolimab.

For the CDR3, the DNA is TGTGCCAGCAGGACAGGGGGGCAAGAGACCCAGTACTTC. It encodes CASRTGGQETQYF. V is TRBV6-1 and J is TRBJ2-5, with 9 bases matching TRBD1. Germline V gene sequence: CDR1 MNHNS, CDR2 SASEGT. V lost 6 bases to trimming and J lost 2 bases; unmatched junction nucleotides: 1. The CDR3 length is 13 residues.